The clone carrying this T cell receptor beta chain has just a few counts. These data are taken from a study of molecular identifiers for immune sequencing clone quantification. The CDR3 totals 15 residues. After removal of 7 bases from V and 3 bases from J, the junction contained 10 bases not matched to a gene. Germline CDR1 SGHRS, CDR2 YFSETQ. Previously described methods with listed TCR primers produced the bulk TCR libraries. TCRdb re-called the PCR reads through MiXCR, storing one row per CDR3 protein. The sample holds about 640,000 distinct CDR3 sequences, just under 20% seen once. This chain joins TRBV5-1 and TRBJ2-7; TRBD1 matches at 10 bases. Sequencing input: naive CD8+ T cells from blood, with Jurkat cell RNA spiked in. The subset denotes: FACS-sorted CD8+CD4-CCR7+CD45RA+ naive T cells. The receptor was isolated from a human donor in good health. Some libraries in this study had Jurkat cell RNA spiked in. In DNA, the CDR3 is TGCGCCAGCGGCCCGACAGGGGGCTTTATCTACGAGCAGTACTTC. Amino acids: CASGPTGGFIYEQYF. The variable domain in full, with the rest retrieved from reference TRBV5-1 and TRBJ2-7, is KAGVTQTPRYLIKTRGQQVTLSCSPISGHRSVSWYQQTPGQGLQFLFEYFSETQRNKGNFPGRFSGRQFSNSRSEMNVSTLELGDSALYLCASGPTGGFIYEQYFGPGTRLTVT.